This T cell receptor beta chain was captured in a study of blood T cells in healthy people across ages. Study findings and constraints: The unsorted PBMCs prevented any conclusive comparison of naive versus antigen-experienced cells. More naive CD4+ cells and higher diversity were found in long-lived than in aged donors.

The count of this clonotype is one. Its specificity is not known. For the second PCR, which ran for about 6 to 12 cycles, a sample-barcoded 5' primer and a J-beta primer mix were used. Each cDNA molecule carried a tag from a template-switch adaptor that contained 12 random nucleotides. A single record per CDR3 protein comes from TCRdb applying MiXCR to the 5' RACE reads. The sample consists of about 800,000 distinct CDR3 sequences, about 42% of them appearing once. The germline gives CDR1 MDHEN, CDR2 SYDVKM. The V and J ends lost 7 bases and 6 bases respectively, with 10 bases between them. This CDR3 contains 13 residues.

The gene calls are TRBV28 and TRBJ1-6; D is unclear. This receptor was identified in an elderly man in good health. The sequencing sample was made of blood. CDR3 region: CASMGFVNSPLHF. The CDR3 bases are TGTGCCAGCATGGGATTTGTTAATTCACCCCTCCACTTT.